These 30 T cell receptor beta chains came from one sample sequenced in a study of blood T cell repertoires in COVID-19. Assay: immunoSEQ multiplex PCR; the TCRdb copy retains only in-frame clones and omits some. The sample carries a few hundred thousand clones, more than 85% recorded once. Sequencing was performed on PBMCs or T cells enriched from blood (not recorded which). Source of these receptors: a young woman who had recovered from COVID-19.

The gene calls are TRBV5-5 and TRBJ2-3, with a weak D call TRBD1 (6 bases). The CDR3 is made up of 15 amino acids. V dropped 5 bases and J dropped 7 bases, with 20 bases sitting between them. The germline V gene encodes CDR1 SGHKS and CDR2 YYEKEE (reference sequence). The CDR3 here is CASSPGVQGGNTQYF. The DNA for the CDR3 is TGTGCCAGCAGTCCAGGGGTCCAAGGAGGAAATACGCAGTATTTT. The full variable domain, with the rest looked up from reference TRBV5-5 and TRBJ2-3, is DAGVTQSPTHLIKTRGQQVTLRCSPISGHKSVSWYQQVLGQGPQFIFQYYEKEERGRGNFPDRFSARQFPNYSSELNVNALLLGDSALYLCASSPGVQGGNTQYFGPGTRLTVL.

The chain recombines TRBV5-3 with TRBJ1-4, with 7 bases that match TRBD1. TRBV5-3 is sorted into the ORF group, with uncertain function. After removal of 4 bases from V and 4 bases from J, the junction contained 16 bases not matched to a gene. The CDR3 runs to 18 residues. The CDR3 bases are TGTGCCAGAAGCGGGGAGAAGGGGGCTAGAACCATTAATGAAAAACTGTTTTTT. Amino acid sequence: CARSGEKGARTINEKLFF.

The chain's CDR3 is CASSLERFYEQYF. The CDR3 region has the DNA TGCGCCAGCAGCTTGGAGCGGTTTTACGAGCAGTACTTC. The chain couples TRBV5-1 to TRBJ2-7; the D gene is possibly TRBD2 (5 bases). The CDR3 extends over 13 amino acids. V lost 0 bases and J 4 bases, leaving 8 bases between the germline ends. Germline assignment: CDR1 SGHRS and CDR2 YFSETQ.

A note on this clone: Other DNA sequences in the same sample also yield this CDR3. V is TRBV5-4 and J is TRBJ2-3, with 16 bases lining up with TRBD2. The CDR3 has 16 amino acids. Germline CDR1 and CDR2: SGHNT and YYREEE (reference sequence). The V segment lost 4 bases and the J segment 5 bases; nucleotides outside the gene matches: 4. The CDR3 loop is CASSPGLAGGRDTQYF. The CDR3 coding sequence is TGTGCCAGCAGCCCGGGACTAGCGGGGGGGAGAGATACGCAGTATTTT.

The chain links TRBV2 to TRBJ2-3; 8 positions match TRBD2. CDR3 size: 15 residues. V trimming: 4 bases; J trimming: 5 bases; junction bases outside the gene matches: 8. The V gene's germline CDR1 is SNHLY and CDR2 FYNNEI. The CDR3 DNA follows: TGTGCCAGCAGTGTACCCGGGGGGGCCTTAGATACGCAGTATTTT. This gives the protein CASSVPGGALDTQYF.

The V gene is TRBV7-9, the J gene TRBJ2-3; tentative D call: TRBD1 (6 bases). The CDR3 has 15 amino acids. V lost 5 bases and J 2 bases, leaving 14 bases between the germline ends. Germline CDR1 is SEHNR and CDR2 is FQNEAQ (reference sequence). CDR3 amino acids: CASSQRGTLTDTQYF. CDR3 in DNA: TGTGCCAGCAGCCAGAGGGGGACCCTCACAGATACGCAGTATTTT.

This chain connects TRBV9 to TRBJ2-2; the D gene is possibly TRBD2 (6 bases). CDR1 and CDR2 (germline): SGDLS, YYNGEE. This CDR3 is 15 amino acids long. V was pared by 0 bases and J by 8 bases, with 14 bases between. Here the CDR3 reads CASSVGVAAGGELFF. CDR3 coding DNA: TGTGCCAGCAGCGTAGGCGTTGCGGCGGGGGGGGAGCTGTTTTTT.

CDR3 sequence (DNA): TGTGCCAGCAGCTTAGGACTAGCGGAGCTCACAGATACGCAGTATTTT. Protein: CASSLGLAELTDTQYF. This rearrangement joins TRBV7-2 to TRBJ2-3, with TRBD2 matching 9 bases. From germline, CDR1 is SGHTA and CDR2 FQGNSA. The CDR3 has 16 residues. The V gene end was trimmed by 1 base and the J gene end by 2 bases; junction bases not matched to a gene: 4.

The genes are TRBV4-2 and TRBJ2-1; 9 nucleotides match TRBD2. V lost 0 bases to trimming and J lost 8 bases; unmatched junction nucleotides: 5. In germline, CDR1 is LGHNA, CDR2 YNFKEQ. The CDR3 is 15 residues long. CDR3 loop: CASSQEGGGAHEQFF. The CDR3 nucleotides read TGTGCCAGCAGCCAAGAGGGCGGGGGGGCCCATGAGCAGTTCTTC.

The CDR3 here is CASSFAQLLSRGANVLTF. CDR3 DNA sequence: TGTGCCAGCAGCTTTGCCCAACTCCTGTCTCGTGGGGCCAACGTCCTGACTTTC. The chain has TRBV7-2 and TRBJ2-6, with D unclear. Germline V gives CDR1 SGHTA, CDR2 FQGNSA. V was pared by 3 bases and J by 3 bases, with 18 bases between. This CDR3 has 18 residues.

The CDR3 sequence is CASSRSAGGFYNEQFF. For the CDR3, the DNA is TGTGCCAGCAGCCGGTCAGCGGGAGGTTTTTACAATGAGCAGTTCTTC. The chain is built from TRBV28 and TRBJ2-1; the match to TRBD2 covers 9 bases. The V segment lost 6 bases and the J segment 4 bases; nucleotides outside the gene matches: 10. CDR1 is MDHEN and CDR2 is SYDVKM in the germline V gene. The CDR3 extends over 16 amino acids.

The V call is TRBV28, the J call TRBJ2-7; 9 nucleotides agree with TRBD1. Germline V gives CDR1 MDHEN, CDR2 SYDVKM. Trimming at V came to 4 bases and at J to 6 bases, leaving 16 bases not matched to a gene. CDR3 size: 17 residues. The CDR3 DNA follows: TGTGCCAGCAGTTGGGGGGACAGGGTATTCTCGGACCCCGAGCAGTACTTC. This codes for CASSWGDRVFSDPEQYF.

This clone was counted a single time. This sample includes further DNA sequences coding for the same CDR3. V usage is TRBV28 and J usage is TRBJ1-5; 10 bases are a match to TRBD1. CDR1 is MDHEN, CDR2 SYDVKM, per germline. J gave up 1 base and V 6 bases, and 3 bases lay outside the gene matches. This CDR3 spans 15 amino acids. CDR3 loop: CASRRQGASNQPQHF. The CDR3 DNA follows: TGTGCCAGCAGGCGACAGGGGGCGAGCAATCAGCCCCAGCATTTT.

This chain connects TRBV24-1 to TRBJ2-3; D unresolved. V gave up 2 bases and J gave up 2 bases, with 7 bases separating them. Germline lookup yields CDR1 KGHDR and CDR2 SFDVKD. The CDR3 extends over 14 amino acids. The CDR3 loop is CATSDYLVTDTQYF. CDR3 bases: TGTGCCACCAGTGATTATTTAGTCACAGATACGCAGTATTTT.

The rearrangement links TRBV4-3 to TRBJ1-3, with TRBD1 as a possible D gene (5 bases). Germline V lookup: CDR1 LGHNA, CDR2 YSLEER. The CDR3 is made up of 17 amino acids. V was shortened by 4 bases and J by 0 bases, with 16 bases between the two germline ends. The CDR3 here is CASSPTFWGVSGNTIYF. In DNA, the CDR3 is TGCGCCAGCAGCCCAACGTTCTGGGGGGTCTCTGGAAACACCATATATTTT.

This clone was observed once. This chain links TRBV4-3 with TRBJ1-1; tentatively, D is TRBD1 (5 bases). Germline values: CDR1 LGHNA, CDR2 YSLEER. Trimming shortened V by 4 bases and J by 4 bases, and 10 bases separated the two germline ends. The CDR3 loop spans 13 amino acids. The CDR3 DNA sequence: TGCGCCAGCAGCCTGGACGGGGGCACTGAAGCTTTCTTT. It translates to CASSLDGGTEAFF.

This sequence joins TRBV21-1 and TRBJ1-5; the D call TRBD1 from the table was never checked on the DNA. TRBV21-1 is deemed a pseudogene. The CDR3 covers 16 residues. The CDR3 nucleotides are TGTGCCAGCAGCCCCCAGGACAGGGGGGTGGGTCAGCCCCAGCATTTT. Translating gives CASSPQDRGVGQPQHF.

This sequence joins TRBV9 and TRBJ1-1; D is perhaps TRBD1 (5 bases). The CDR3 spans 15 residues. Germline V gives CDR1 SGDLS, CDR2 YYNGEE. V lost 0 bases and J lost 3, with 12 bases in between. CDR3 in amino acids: CASSVVPGDDTEAFF. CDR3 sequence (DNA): TGTGCCAGCAGCGTAGTTCCGGGGGATGACACTGAAGCTTTCTTT.

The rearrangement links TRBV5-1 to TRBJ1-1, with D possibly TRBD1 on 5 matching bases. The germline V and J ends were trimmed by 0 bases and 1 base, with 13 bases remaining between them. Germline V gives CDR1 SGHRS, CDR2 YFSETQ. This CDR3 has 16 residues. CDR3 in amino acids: CASSLVSGQKNTEAFF. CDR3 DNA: TGCGCCAGCAGCTTGGTGTCCGGACAAAAGAACACTGAAGCTTTCTTT. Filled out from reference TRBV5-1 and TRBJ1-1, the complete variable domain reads KAGVTQTPRYLIKTRGQQVTLSCSPISGHRSVSWYQQTPGQGLQFLFEYFSETQRNKGNFPGRFSGRQFSNSRSEMNVSTLELGDSALYLCASSLVSGQKNTEAFFGQGTRLTVV.

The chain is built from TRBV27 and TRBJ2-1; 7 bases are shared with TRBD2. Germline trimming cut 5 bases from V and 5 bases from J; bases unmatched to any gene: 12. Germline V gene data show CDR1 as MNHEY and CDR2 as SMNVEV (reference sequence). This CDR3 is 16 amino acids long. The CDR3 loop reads CASSPQAGWGHNEQFF. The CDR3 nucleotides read TGTGCCAGCAGTCCCCAAGCGGGGTGGGGCCACAATGAGCAGTTCTTC.

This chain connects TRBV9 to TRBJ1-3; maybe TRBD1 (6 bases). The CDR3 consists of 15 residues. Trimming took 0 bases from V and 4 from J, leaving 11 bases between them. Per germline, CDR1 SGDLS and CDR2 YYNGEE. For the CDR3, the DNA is TGTGCCAGCAGCGTAGGGGGGCTCGGAGGAAACACCATATATTTT. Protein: CASSVGGLGGNTIYF.

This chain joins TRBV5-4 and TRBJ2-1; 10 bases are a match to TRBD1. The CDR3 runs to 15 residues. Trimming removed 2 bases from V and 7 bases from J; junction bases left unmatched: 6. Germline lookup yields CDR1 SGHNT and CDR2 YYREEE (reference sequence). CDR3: CASSFRTGGGNEQFF. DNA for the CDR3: TGTGCCAGCAGCTTTAGGACAGGGGGGGGTAATGAGCAGTTCTTC.

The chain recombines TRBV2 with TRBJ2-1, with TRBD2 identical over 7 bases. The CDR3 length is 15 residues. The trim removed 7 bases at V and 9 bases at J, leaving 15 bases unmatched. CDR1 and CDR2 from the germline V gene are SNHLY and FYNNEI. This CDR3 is CASTREAPAQSEQFF. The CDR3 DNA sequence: TGTGCCAGCACCCGGGAGGCCCCCGCCCAATCTGAGCAGTTCTTC.

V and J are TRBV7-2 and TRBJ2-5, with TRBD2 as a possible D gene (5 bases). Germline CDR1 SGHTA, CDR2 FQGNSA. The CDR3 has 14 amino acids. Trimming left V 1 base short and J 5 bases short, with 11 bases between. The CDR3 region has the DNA TGTGCCAGCAGCTTAGTGTCTAGCTGGGAGACCCAGTACTTC. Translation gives CASSLVSSWETQYF.

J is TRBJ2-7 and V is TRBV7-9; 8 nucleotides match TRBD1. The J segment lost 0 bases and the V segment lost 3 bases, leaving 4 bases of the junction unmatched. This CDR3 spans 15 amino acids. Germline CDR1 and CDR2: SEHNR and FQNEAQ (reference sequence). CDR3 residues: CASSLRGQDSYEQYF. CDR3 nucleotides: TGTGCCAGCAGCTTGCGGGGACAGGACTCCTACGAGCAGTACTTC.

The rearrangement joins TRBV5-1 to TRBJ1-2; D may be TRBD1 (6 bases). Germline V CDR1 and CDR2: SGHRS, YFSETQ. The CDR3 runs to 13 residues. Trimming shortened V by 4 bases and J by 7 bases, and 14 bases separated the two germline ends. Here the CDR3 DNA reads TGCGCCAGCAGCGGCGGGGGGGCGCGTGGCTACACCTTC. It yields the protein CASSGGGARGYTF. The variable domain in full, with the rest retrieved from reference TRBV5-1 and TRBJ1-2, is KAGVTQTPRYLIKTRGQQVTLSCSPISGHRSVSWYQQTPGQGLQFLFEYFSETQRNKGNFPGRFSGRQFSNSRSEMNVSTLELGDSALYLCASSGGGARGYTFGSGTRLTVV.

The CDR3 region is CASSEHLRSNQPQHF. CDR3 DNA: TGTGCCAGCAGTGAACACCTGAGGAGCAATCAGCCCCAGCATTTT. The chain carries TRBV6-1 and TRBJ1-5; D is undetermined. The CDR3 is 15 amino acids. Germline-derived CDR1 and CDR2 are MNHNS and SASEGT. V lost 2 bases, J lost 1 base, and 9 bases lay in between.

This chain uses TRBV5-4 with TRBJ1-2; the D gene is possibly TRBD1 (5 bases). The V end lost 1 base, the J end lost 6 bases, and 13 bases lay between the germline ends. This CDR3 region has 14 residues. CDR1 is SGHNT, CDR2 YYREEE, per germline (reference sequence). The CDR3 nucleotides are TGTGCCAGCAGCTTGTGGTCCCAAGGGGATGGCTACACCTTC. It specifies CASSLWSQGDGYTF.

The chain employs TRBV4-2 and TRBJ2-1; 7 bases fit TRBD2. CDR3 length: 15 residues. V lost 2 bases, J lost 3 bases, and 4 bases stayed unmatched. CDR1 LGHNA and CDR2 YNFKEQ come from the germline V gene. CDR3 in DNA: TGTGCCAGCAGCCAATCCGCGGGGGACTACAATGAGCAGTTCTTC. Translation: CASSQSAGDYNEQFF.

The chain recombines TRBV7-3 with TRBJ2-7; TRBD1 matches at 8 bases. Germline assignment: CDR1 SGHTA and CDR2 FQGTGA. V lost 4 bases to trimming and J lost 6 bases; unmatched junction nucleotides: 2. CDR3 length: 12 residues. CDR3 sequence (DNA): TGTGCCAGCAGCTCACAGGGGGGCGAGCAGTACTTC. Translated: CASSSQGGEQYF.